This TCR beta chain is drawn from a study of beta chain features in type 1 diabetes. Across the study: There were around 100,000,000 sorted cells examined across all samples.

cDNA synthesis used the whole RNA isolate, giving expressed TCRB sequences. Sequenced by immunoSEQ multiplex PCR; TCRdb stores in-frame clones only, minus some. The table has 680,000 or so clones, about 14% seen once. Germline-derived CDR1 and CDR2 are MDHEN and SYDVKM. The CDR3 has 14 residues. Trimming removed 8 bases from V and 7 bases from J; junction bases left unmatched: 11. This chain uses TRBV28 with TRBJ2-1; the match to TRBD2 covers 7 bases. This clonotype originated in a man aged 18 to 29 in good health. What was sequenced was naive CD4+ T cells from blood. As DNA, the CDR3 is TGTGCCAGCCTAAGATCCGGGACTATTAATGAGCAGTTCTTC. Its translation is CASLRSGTINEQFF. Variable domain in full (rest from reference TRBV28 and TRBJ2-1): DVKVTQSSRYLVKRTGEKVFLECVQDMDHENMFWYRQDPGLGLRLIYFSYDVKMKEKGDIPEGYSVSREKKERFSLILESASTNQTSMYLCASLRSGTINEQFFGPGTRLTVL.